A single sample is the source of the 13 T cell receptor beta chains below, sequenced in a study of T-cell memory formation after mild COVID-19. TCRdb independently ran MiXCR on the 5' RACE reads; one entry per CDR3 protein. The sample lists roughly 100,000 distinct CDR3 sequences; approximately 15% were seen once. The sequenced sample was PBMCs or a T cell subset sorted from them (not recorded which). These receptors were collected from an adult woman who had mild COVID-19 (a few samples of this study predate the infection). Cell type and time point are not known.

The chain uses TRBV29-1 and TRBJ2-3; D remains unclear. Trimming took 3 bases from V and 2 from J, leaving 12 bases between them. This CDR3 has 14 residues. CDR1 SQVTM and CDR2 ANQGSEA come from the germline V gene. CDR3 in amino acids: CSVDDPLVTDTQYF. The DNA for the CDR3 is TGCAGCGTTGATGACCCACTGGTCACAGATACGCAGTATTTT.

The chain has TRBV5-1 and TRBJ2-3, with a tentative D call TRBD1 (6 bases). V shed 4 bases and J shed 0 bases, with 15 bases lying between them. The CDR3 spans 16 residues. Germline V CDR1 and CDR2: SGHRS, YFSETQ. CDR3: CASSLRAGASTDTQYF. The CDR3 coding sequence is TGCGCCAGCAGCCTGAGGGCAGGGGCGAGCACAGATACGCAGTATTTT.

This clonotype turned up a few times. This chain uses TRBV7-9 with TRBJ2-1, with TRBD1 matching 7 bases. The CDR3 loop spans 16 amino acids. CDR1 and CDR2 (germline): SEHNR, FQNEAQ (reference sequence). V lost 4 bases and J lost 8; bases outside the gene matches: 14. CDR3 bases: TGTGCCAGCAGCTCCATAAGGGGGCCTTCGGGCGATGAGCAGTTCTTC. It codes for CASSSIRGPSGDEQFF. Variable domain in full (rest from reference TRBV7-9 and TRBJ2-1): DTGVSQNPRHKITKRGQNVTFRCDPISEHNRLYWYRQTLGQGPEFLTYFQNEAQLEKSRLLSDRFSAERPKGSFSTLEIQRTEQGDSAMYLCASSSIRGPSGDEQFFGPGTRLTVL.

J is TRBJ2-1 and V is TRBV12-3 or TRBV12-4; tentative D call: TRBD2 (5 bases). The V gene lost 6 bases and the J gene lost 12 bases, with 18 bases spanning the gap. This CDR3 has 13 amino acids. CDR3 region: CASSSDLGIGQFF. CDR3 nucleotides: TGTGCCAGCAGCTCGGACTTGGGCATCGGGCAGTTCTTC.

In this sample, this clonotype turned up a few times. The chain links TRBV12-3 or TRBV12-4 to TRBJ1-2, with D tentatively TRBD1 (5 bases). The CDR3 runs to 13 residues. V lost 6 bases to trimming and J lost 3 bases, with 11 bases between them. The DNA of the CDR3 is TGTGCCAGCAGAACTCAGGGTCACTATGGCTACACCTTC. Its protein is CASRTQGHYGYTF.

Regarding this clonotype: A much larger clonotype is one base distant, so this may be a read error. The chain uses TRBV11-2 and TRBJ2-7; no definite D call. Trimming removed 3 bases at V and 3 bases at J, with 3 bases between. The CDR3 runs 11 residues. Germline V gene sequence: CDR1 SGHAT, CDR2 FQNNGV. The CDR3 nucleotides are TGTGCCAGCAGCTTTGACTACGAGCAGTACTTC. Encoded protein: CASSFDYEQYF.

The chain couples TRBV10-3 to TRBJ2-3, with D hard to call. The germline V gene encodes CDR1 ENHRY and CDR2 SYGVKD. The CDR3 is 15 amino acids. Trimming left V 2 bases short and J 0 bases short, with 9 bases between. The CDR3 bases are TGTGCCATCAGTGAGGCCCAGAGTAGCACAGATACGCAGTATTTT. This encodes CAISEAQSSTDTQYF.

The J gene is TRBJ1-1, the V gene TRBV9; D is uncertain. The germline gives CDR1 SGDLS, CDR2 YYNGEE. The CDR3 contains 13 residues. The germline V and J ends were trimmed by 0 bases and 2 bases, with 5 bases remaining between them. The CDR3 reads CASSVADNTEAFF. The CDR3 region has the DNA TGTGCCAGCAGCGTAGCTGACAACACTGAAGCTTTCTTT.

This chain connects TRBV29-1 to TRBJ2-2; no definite D call. The CDR3 spans 12 residues. Deletions cut 7 bases from V and 4 bases from J, with 10 bases between. The germline gives CDR1 SQVTM, CDR2 ANQGSEA. In DNA, the CDR3 is TGCAGCGCTCTGATATTCACCGGGGAGCTGTTTTTT. This encodes CSALIFTGELFF.

This chain connects TRBV24-1 to TRBJ2-6; either TRBD1 or TRBD2 may fit D (5 bases each). V was trimmed by 0 bases and J by 8 bases, leaving 10 bases between them. Germline V gene sequence: CDR1 KGHDR, CDR2 SFDVKD. The CDR3 contains 15 residues. The CDR3 DNA sequence: TGTGCCACCAGTGATTTGCAAGAGGGGACCAACGTCCTGACTTTC. Translating gives CATSDLQEGTNVLTF.

CDR3 bases: TGTGCCAGCAGCACCGGACAGGCCTCGGATGCCCAGCATTTT. Protein sequence: CASSTGQASDAQHF. This chain joins TRBV6-2 or TRBV6-3 and TRBJ1-5; 7 bases align to TRBD1. CDR3 length: 14 amino acids. Germline CDR1 MNHEY, CDR2 SVGEGT. Germline trimming cut 6 bases from V and 11 bases from J; bases unmatched to any gene: 13.

This clonotype has a count of ten or more. This sequence joins TRBV12-3 or TRBV12-4 and TRBJ1-1, with TRBD1 matching 7 bases. The CDR3 contains 12 residues. With V trimmed by 4 bases and J by 5 bases, 1 base remained unmatched. The CDR3 is CASSSGGTEAFF. The CDR3 region has the DNA TGTGCCAGCAGTTCAGGGGGGACTGAAGCTTTCTTT.

The chain combines TRBV7-8 with TRBJ1-5, with D uncertain. V was clipped by 7 bases and J by 1 base, with 11 bases between them. CDR1 and CDR2 from the germline V gene are SGHVS and FQNEAQ. The CDR3 contains 14 residues. The CDR3 is CASNQVKSNQPQHF. The CDR3 DNA follows: TGTGCCAGCAACCAGGTCAAGAGCAATCAGCCCCAGCATTTT.